This record concerns one T cell receptor beta chain sequence. CDR3 length: 17 residues. Trimming cost V 2 bases and J 4 bases; bases outside gene matches: 10. Per the germline V gene, CDR1 is LNHNV and CDR2 is YYDKDF (reference sequence). The table came from immunoSEQ multiplex PCR; TCRdb's copy has only in-frame clones and leaves some out. The repertoire has under 7,000 clones, more than 85% of them found once; the top ten carry about a sixth. The sample comes from a study of blood T cell repertoires in COVID-19. Study in general: COVID-19 samples from acute and convalescent phases originated in the United States, Italy and Spain. PBMCs, B-cell-depleted T cells, or T cells were the source of the cDNA or gDNA that made up the material.

The chain employs TRBV15 and TRBJ2-7; TRBD1 aligns across 11 bases. This receptor was identified in a human donor in a cohort sampled during active COVID-19. Sequences were obtained from peripheral blood. CDR3 nucleotide sequence: TGTGCCACCAGCAGATTTCCTCCGGGACAGGGGGGGTACGAGCAGTACTTC. It codes for CATSRFPPGQGGYEQYF.